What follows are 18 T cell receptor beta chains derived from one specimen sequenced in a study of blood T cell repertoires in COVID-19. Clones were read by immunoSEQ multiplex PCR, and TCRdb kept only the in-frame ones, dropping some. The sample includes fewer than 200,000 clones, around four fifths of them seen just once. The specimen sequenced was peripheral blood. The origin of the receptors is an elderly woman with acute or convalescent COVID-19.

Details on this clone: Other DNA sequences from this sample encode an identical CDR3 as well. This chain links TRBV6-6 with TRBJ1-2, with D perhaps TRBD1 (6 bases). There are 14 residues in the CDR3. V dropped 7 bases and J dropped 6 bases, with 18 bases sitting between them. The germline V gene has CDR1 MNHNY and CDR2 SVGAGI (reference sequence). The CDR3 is CASTERQALDGYTF. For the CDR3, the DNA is TGTGCCAGCACCGAACGACAGGCGCTCGATGGCTACACCTTC.

CDR3 coding DNA: TGTGCCAGCTCGTGGAGCACATCTGGGGCCAACGTCCTGACTTTC. Its translation is CASSWSTSGANVLTF. The V and J genes are TRBV7-2 and TRBJ2-6; D not resolved. The germline V gene encodes CDR1 SGHTA and CDR2 FQGNSA. CDR3 length: 15 residues. V shed 8 bases and J shed 1 base, with 12 bases lying between them.

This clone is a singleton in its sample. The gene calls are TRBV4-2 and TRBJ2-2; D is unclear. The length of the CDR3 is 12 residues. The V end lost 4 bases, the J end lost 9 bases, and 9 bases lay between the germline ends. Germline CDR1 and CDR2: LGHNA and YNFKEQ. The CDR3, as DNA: TGTGCCAGCAGCCCCTATCCGTGGGAGCTGTTTTTT. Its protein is CASSPYPWELFF.

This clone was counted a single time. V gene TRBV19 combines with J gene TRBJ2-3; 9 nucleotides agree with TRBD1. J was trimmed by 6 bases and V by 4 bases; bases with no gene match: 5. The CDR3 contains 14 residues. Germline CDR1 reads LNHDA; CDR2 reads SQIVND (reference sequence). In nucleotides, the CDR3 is TGTGCCAGTAGTACACAGGGGGCTGGGGATACGCAGTATTTT. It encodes CASSTQGAGDTQYF.

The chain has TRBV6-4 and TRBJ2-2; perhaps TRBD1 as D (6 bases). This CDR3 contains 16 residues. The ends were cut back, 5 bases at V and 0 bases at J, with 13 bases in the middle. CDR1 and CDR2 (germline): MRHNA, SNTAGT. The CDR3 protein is CASSPRTGSNTGELFF. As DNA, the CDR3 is TGTGCCAGCAGTCCCAGAACAGGGTCGAACACCGGGGAGCTGTTTTTT.

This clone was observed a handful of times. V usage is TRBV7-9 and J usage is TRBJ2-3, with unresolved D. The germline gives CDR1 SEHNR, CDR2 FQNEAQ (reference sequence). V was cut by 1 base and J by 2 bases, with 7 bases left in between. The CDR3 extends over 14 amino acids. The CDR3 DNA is TGTGCCAGCAGCTTAGATTCATTCACAGATACGCAGTATTTT. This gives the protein CASSLDSFTDTQYF.

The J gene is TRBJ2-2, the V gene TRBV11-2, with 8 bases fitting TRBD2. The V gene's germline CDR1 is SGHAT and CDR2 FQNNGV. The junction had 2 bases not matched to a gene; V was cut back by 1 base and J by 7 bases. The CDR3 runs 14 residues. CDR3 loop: CASSLAGGVGELFF. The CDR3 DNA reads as TGTGCCAGCAGCTTAGCGGGAGGGGTCGGGGAGCTGTTTTTT.

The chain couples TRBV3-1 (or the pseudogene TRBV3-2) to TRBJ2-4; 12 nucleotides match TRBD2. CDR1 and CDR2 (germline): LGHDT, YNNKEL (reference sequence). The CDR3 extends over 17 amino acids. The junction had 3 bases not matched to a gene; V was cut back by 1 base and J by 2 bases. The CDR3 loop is CASSQGTSGISKNIQYF. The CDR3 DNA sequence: TGTGCCAGCAGCCAAGGGACTAGCGGGATATCCAAAAACATTCAGTACTTC.

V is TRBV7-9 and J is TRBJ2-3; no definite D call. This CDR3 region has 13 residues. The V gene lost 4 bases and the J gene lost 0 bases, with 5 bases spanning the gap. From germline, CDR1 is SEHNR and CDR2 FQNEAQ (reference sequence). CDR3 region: CASSSTSTDTQYF. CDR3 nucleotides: TGTGCCAGCAGCTCGACTAGCACAGATACGCAGTATTTT.

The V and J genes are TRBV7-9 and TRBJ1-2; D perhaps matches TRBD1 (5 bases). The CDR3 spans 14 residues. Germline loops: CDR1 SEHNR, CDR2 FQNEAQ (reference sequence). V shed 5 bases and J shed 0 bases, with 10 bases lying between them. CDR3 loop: CASSLQTANYGYTF. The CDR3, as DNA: TGTGCCAGCAGCCTACAGACAGCTAACTATGGCTACACCTTC.

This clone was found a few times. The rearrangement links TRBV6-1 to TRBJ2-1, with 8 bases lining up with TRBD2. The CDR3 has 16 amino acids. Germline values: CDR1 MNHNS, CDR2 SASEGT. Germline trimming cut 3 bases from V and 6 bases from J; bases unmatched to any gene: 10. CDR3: CASSDRARTSLNEQFF. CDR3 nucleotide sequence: TGTGCCAGCAGTGACAGGGCCAGGACTAGCCTCAATGAGCAGTTCTTC.

CDR3 amino acids: CASKSGTIYNEQFF. CDR3 in DNA: TGCGCCAGCAAGTCTGGGACTATCTACAATGAGCAGTTCTTC. The rearrangement uses TRBV5-1 and TRBJ2-1; 7 bases align to TRBD2. The CDR3 covers 14 residues. Germline lookup yields CDR1 SGHRS and CDR2 YFSETQ. V lost 6 bases to trimming and J lost 3 bases; unmatched junction nucleotides: 6.

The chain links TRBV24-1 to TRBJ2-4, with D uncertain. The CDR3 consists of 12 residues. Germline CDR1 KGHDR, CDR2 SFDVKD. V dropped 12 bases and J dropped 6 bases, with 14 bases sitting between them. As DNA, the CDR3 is TGTGCCCCCGACGGCTGGGCAAACATTCAGTACTTC. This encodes CAPDGWANIQYF.

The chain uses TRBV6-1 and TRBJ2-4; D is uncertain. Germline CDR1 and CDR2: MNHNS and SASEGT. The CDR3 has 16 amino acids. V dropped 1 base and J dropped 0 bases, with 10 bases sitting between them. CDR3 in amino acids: CASSEGRLGAKNIQYF. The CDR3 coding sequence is TGTGCCAGCAGTGAAGGGCGGTTGGGAGCCAAAAACATTCAGTACTTC.

CDR3 residues: CARSRGTGGVGELFF. In DNA form, the CDR3 reads TGTGCCAGAAGCCGAGGGACAGGGGGCGTAGGGGAGCTGTTTTTT. This chain links TRBV2 with TRBJ2-2, with 12 bases aligning to TRBD1. The CDR3 loop spans 15 amino acids. From germline, CDR1 is SNHLY and CDR2 FYNNEI. The trim removed 9 bases at V and 8 bases at J, leaving 10 bases unmatched.

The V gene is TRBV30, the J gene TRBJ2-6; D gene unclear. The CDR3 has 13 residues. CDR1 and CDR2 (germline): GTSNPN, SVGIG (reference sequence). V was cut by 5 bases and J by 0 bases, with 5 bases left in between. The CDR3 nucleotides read TGTGCCTGGGGTCACTCTGGGGCCAACGTCCTGACTTTC. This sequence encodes CAWGHSGANVLTF.

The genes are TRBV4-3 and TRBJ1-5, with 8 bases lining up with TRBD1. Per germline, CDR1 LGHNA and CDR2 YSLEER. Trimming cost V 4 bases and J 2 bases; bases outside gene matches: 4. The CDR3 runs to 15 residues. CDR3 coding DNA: TGCGCCAGCAGCCGTACGACAGGGGGCAATCAGCCCCAGCATTTT. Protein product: CASSRTTGGNQPQHF.

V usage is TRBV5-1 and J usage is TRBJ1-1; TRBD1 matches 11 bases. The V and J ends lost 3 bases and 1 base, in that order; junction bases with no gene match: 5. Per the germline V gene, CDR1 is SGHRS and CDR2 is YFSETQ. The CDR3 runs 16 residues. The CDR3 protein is CASSSRTGGGNTEAFF. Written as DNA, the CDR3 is TGCGCCAGCAGCTCCCGGACAGGGGGCGGGAACACTGAAGCTTTCTTT.